Ten or more counts support the clone carrying this TCR beta chain. One entry per CDR3 protein results from TCRdb running MiXCR on the multiplex PCR reads. Found here are about 230,000 distinct CDR3 sequences, about 32% of them singletons; the top ten hold approximately 1.4%. The data derive from a study of breast tumors, draining lymph nodes, adjacent tissues. Breast cancer patients provided tissue from their axillary draining lymph nodes. Trimming pared 0 bases from V and 3 bases from J, leaving 22 bases between. CDR3 length: 18 amino acids. Germline CDR1 SGDLS, CDR2 YYNGEE. Sequenced: axillary lymph node tissue. V is TRBV9 and J is TRBJ2-7; TRBD2 is a possible D gene (6 bases). This sequence originates from a female donor with breast cancer. Some clones in this sample may be carry-over from other donors' samples. CDR3 residues: CASSVVGDLGGGNYEQYF. The CDR3 region has the DNA TGTGCCAGCAGCGTAGTCGGGGACTTGGGGGGTGGGAACTACGAGCAGTACTTC. Complete variable domain (other parts from reference TRBV9 and TRBJ2-7): DSGVTQTPKHLITATGQRVTLRCSPRSGDLSVYWYQQSLDQGLQFLIQYYNGEERAKGNILERFSAQQFPDLHSELNLSSLELGDSALYFCASSVVGDLGGGNYEQYFGPGTRLTVT.